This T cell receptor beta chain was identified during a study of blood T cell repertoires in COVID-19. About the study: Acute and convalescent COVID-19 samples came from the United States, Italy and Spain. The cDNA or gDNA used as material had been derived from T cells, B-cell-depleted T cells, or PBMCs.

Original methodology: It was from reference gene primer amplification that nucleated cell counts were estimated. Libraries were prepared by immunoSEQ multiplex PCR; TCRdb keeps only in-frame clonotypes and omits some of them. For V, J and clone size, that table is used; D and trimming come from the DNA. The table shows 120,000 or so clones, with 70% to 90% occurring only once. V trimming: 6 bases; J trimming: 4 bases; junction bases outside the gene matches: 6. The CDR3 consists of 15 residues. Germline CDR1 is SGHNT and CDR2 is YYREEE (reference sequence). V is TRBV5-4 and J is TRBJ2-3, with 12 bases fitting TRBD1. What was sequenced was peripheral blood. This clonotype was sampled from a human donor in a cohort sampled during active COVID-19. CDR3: CASTTRDRGPDTQYF. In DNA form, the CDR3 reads TGTGCCAGCACCACCCGGGACAGGGGGCCAGATACGCAGTATTTT.